Listed here are 8 T cell receptor beta chains from one sample, sequenced in a study of cytomegalovirus exposure and HLA in healthy donors (dated by TCRdb to about 2017). Receptors were amplified or captured by the immunoSEQ multiplex PCR assay. For the multiplex PCR, a mixture combining 60 forward primers for TCR Vbeta segments and 13 reverse primers for TCR Jbeta segments was used. TCRdb mirrors the immuneACCESS table, restricted to in-frame sequences. Some clones are absent from its copies; in checked studies, under half trace to an unresolved V gene, and the reason for the others is unknown. The table for this sample lists more than 85,000 clones; 60% to 85% of them were counted only once. Of the sample, 2% to 2.5% falls within the top ten clones. Source material: PBMCs. All receptors derive from a boy younger than 18 in good health and CMV-seronegative.

This chain joins TRBV7-8 and TRBJ2-5, with 8 nucleotides matching TRBD2. CDR3 length: 15 residues. The V gene's germline CDR1 is SGHVS and CDR2 FQNEAQ. The J segment lost 1 base and the V segment lost 3 bases, leaving 4 bases of the junction unmatched. The CDR3 sequence is CASSFWRGVQETQYF. The CDR3 DNA is TGTGCCAGCAGCTTTTGGCGGGGGGTCCAAGAGACCCAGTACTTC. Variable domain in full (rest from reference TRBV7-8 and TRBJ2-5): GAGVSQSPRYKVAKRGQDVALRCDPISGHVSLFWYQQALGQGPEFLTYFQNEAQLDKSGLPSDRFFAERPEGSVSTLKIQRTQQEDSAVYLCASSFWRGVQETQYFGPGTRLLVL.

V usage is TRBV2 and J usage is TRBJ2-2; the match to TRBD2 covers 7 bases. The germline V gene encodes CDR1 SNHLY and CDR2 FYNNEI. The CDR3 is 11 amino acids. V shed 8 bases, J shed 15 bases, and the junction held 9 bases outside the gene matches. The CDR3 sequence is CASLGEGRVFF. The CDR3 region has the DNA TGTGCCAGCCTCGGGGAAGGGAGGGTGTTTTTT.

The chain combines TRBV20-1 with TRBJ2-7; no firm D call. CDR1 is DFQATT, CDR2 SNEGSKA, per germline (reference sequence). The CDR3 is 11 amino acids. Trimming removed 6 bases at V and 5 bases at J, with 11 bases between. The CDR3 nucleotides are TGCAGTGCAATGTTGGGCCACGAGCAGTACTTC. As protein: CSAMLGHEQYF.

This sequence joins TRBV18 and TRBJ2-7; D call uncertain. Germline V CDR1 and CDR2: KGHSH, LQKENI. Trimming removed 1 base from V and 3 bases from J, with 4 bases in between. The CDR3 runs to 12 residues. DNA of the CDR3: TGTGCCAGCTCACCACTCCGCTACGAGCAGTACTTC. Translated, it gives CASSPLRYEQYF.

This chain joins TRBV9 and TRBJ1-3; D is unresolved. The V gene's germline CDR1 is SGDLS and CDR2 YYNGEE. Trimming shortened V by 1 base and J by 7 bases, and 9 bases separated the two germline ends. The CDR3 contains 13 residues. CDR3 coding DNA: TGTGCCAGCAGCGTACGCCTAGACAACACCATATATTTT. It codes for CASSVRLDNTIYF.

V gene TRBV6-5 combines with J gene TRBJ1-5; TRBD1 might be the D (5 bases). The CDR3 is made up of 13 amino acids. Deletions cut 2 bases from V and 3 bases from J, with 5 bases between. Germline V CDR1 and CDR2: MNHEY, SVGAGI. The CDR3 here is CASSYGANQPQHF. CDR3 DNA sequence: TGTGCCAGCAGTTACGGGGCCAATCAGCCCCAGCATTTT.

The chain uses TRBV28 and TRBJ1-2, with D perhaps matching TRBD1 (5 bases). The germline V and J ends were trimmed by 8 bases and 4 bases, with 11 bases remaining between them. Germline V gene lookup returns CDR1 MDHEN and CDR2 SYDVKM. This CDR3 has 12 residues. The DNA of the CDR3 is TGTGCCAGCCTCGGGGGATTCTATGGCTACACCTTC. Its protein is CASLGGFYGYTF.

The V gene is TRBV4-1, the J gene TRBJ1-1; D might be TRBD1 (6 bases). Trimming took off 3 bases at V and 2 bases at J, with 10 bases between the two ends. This CDR3 contains 14 residues. In germline, CDR1 is MGHRA, CDR2 YSYEKL. The CDR3 DNA follows: TGCGCCAGCAGCCAGGACAGCACAAACACTGAAGCTTTCTTT. Amino acids: CASSQDSTNTEAFF.